The 6 T cell receptor beta chains below come from one sample, sequenced in a study of tumor and adjacent non-tumor tissue in lung cancer. The template was RNA from unsorted bulk tissue. The normal lung tissue was taken more than 3 cm from the tumor edge. TCRbeta libraries were built with three rounds of nested PCR, modified from ARM-PCR. TCRdb ran MiXCR on the multiplex PCR reads and lists one entry per CDR3 protein. Here the sample spans about 60,000 distinct CDR3 sequences, around 64% being singletons. Sequencing input: distant non-tumor lung tissue. Receptors were obtained from a man between 65 and 85 years old with non-small cell lung cancer.

Of note for this clonotype: The junction departs from germline at one end; a sequencing error may be responsible. The chain carries TRBV6-6 and TRBJ2-7; the D call may be TRBD1 or TRBD2 (6 bases each). Germline V gene sequence: CDR1 MNHNY, CDR2 SVGAGI (reference sequence). The CDR3 has 18 residues. CDR3 loop: CASSHGPAGSTGGDEQYF. The DNA for the CDR3 is TGTGCCAGCTCCCACGGACCCGCAGGGTCCACCGGGGGCGACGAGCAATACTTC.

On this clonotype: A much larger clone differs from this one at a single base, so this may be a read error. The CDR3 does not close with the conserved phenylalanine or tryptophan, likely indicating a read error. The gene calls are TRBV12-3 or TRBV12-4 and TRBJ2-2; D gene ambiguous. V lost 3 bases and J 6 bases, leaving 8 bases between the germline ends. This CDR3 is 13 amino acids long. CDR3 residues: CASSLILAGELFI. The CDR3 nucleotides read TGTGCCAGCAGTTTGATCCTTGCCGGGGAGCTGTTTATT.

Remarks on this clonotype: A read error may explain this, as a much larger clone is one base away. The V gene is TRBV29-1, the J gene TRBJ2-7; 7 nucleotides match TRBD1. This CDR3 comprises 13 residues. Per the germline V gene, CDR1 is SQVTM and CDR2 is ANQGSEA. V lost 5 bases and J lost 1; bases outside the gene matches: 5. The CDR3, as DNA: TGCAGCGTTAGTAGGGACAGTTCCTACGAGCAGTACTTC. Its translation is CSVSRDSSYEQYF.

This clonotype has only a few counts. The chain links TRBV5-1 to TRBJ2-7, with unresolved D. V lost 5 bases to trimming and J lost 4 bases, with 19 bases between them. The length of the CDR3 is 15 residues. From germline, CDR1 is SGHRS and CDR2 YFSETQ. This chain's CDR3 is CASSFGSLGPYEQYF. CDR3 coding DNA: TGCGCCAGCAGTTTCGGCAGCCTCGGGCCTTACGAGCAGTACTTC.

This clonotype has only one observation. A much larger clonotype is one base distant, so this may be a read error. The chain employs TRBV6-1 and TRBJ2-3; D is ambiguous. This CDR3 has 13 residues. The germline CDR1 and CDR2 sequences are MNHNS and SASEGT. CDR3 DNA: TGTGTCAGCAGTGAAACCTCCACAGATACGCAGTATTTT. Protein sequence: CVSSETSTDTQYF.

The rearrangement links TRBV5-1 to TRBJ2-2; TRBD1 aligns across 7 bases. The CDR3 sequence is 18 residues long. Germline V gene data show CDR1 as SGHRS and CDR2 as YFSETQ. The V segment lost 0 bases and the J segment 6 bases; nucleotides outside the gene matches: 14. CDR3 sequence: CASSLAERGRGSPGELFF. CDR3 DNA: TGCGCCAGCAGCTTGGCCGAGCGCGGCAGGGGGTCCCCCGGGGAGCTGTTTTTT.